Listed below are T cell receptor beta chains from one sample, sequenced in a study of early T cells in non-severe SARS-CoV-2 infection. TCRdb called the 5' RACE reads again in MiXCR, with one record for every CDR3 protein. Seen here are over 60,000 distinct CDR3 sequences, roughly 10% observed once, and the top ten hold roughly 3%. The sequences come from whole blood, collected at baseline. These receptors all stem from an adult who was a healthcare worker with PCR-confirmed SARS-CoV-2 infection or an uninfected control (not recorded which). CDR3s include the opening cysteine and the closing phenylalanine or tryptophan. A D gene is named only where the DNA matches it firmly. Only part of the rows carry a size: once, few, many, or a class if the clone is expanded.

v_call	clone_size	d_call	j_call	cdr3_aa	cdr3_nt
TRBV7-6	few	-	TRBJ2-7	CASTLGQGPYEQYF	TGTGCCAGCACCCTTGGCCAGGGGCCCTACGAGCAGTACTTC
TRBV4-1	few	-	TRBJ1-6	CASSSPPWRGYSPLHF	TGCGCCAGCAGCAGCCCCCCCTGGAGGGGATATTCACCCCTCCACTTT
TRBV7-9	many	TRBD2	TRBJ2-3	CASSTLADTQYF	TGTGCCAGCAGCACACTAGCGGATACGCAGTATTTT
TRBV7-8	-	-	TRBJ1-5	CAAGYSNQPQHF	TGTGCCGCAGGGTATAGCAATCAGCCCCAGCATTTT
TRBV10-3	few	-	TRBJ2-7	CAIRASYEQYF	TGTGCCATCAGGGCGTCCTACGAGCAGTACTTC
TRBV7-3	few	-	TRBJ2-5	CASSSEGGETQYF	TGTGCCAGCAGCTCCGAGGGGGGTGAGACCCAGTACTTC
TRBV6-5	-	-	TRBJ2-5	CASSYLGARLETQYF	TGTGCCAGCAGTTACTTGGGGGCGAGGTTGGAGACCCAGTACTTC
TRBV18	few	TRBD1	TRBJ2-7	CASSPLRTGASYEQYF	TGTGCCAGCTCACCACTCCGGACAGGTGCTTCCTACGAGCAGTACTTC
TRBV9	few	TRBD1	TRBJ2-3	CASSAQTGGGDTQYF	TGTGCCAGCAGCGCCCAGACAGGGGGCGGGGATACGCAGTATTTT
TRBV18	-	-	TRBJ1-1	CASTGPNTEAFF	TGTGCCAGCACGGGACCGAACACTGAAGCTTTCTTT
TRBV6-2/TRBV6-3	few	-	TRBJ1-6	CASRMDRASGSPLHF	TGTGCCAGCAGAATGGACAGAGCAAGCGGTTCACCCCTCCACTTT
TRBV13	few	-	TRBJ1-2	CASSLGTDYGYTF	TGTGCCAGCAGCTTAGGAACAGACTATGGCTACACCTTC
TRBV6-2/TRBV6-3	many	TRBD2	TRBJ2-7	CASTYGGEYEQYF	TGTGCCAGCACGTACGGGGGGGAATACGAGCAGTACTTC
TRBV28	-	-	TRBJ2-7	CASVGGIYEQYF	TGTGCCAGCGTCGGGGGAATCTACGAGCAGTACTTC
TRBV6-1	many	-	TRBJ2-2	CASSEALGGTGELFF	TGTGCCAGCAGTGAAGCCCTTGGAGGGACCGGGGAGCTGTTTTTT
TRBV11-3	-	-	TRBJ1-1	CASSSQGTEAFF	TGTGCCAGCAGCTCGCAAGGGACTGAAGCTTTCTTT
TRBV5-1	few	TRBD1	TRBJ2-1	CASSSGPGQGSNEQFF	TGCGCCAGCAGCTCAGGTCCGGGACAGGGATCCAATGAGCAGTTCTTC
TRBV5-6	few	-	TRBJ1-4	CASSLRDLNEKLFF	TGTGCCAGCAGCCTCAGGGATCTTAATGAAAAACTGTTTTTT
TRBV11-2	-	-	TRBJ2-5	CASSLGLEETQYF	TGTGCCAGCAGCTTAGGTTTGGAAGAGACCCAGTACTTC
TRBV11-2	few	TRBD1	TRBJ2-3	CASSQQRGTGTTDTQYF	TGTGCCAGCAGCCAACAACGAGGGACAGGGACCACAGATACGCAGTATTTT
TRBV5-1	-	-	TRBJ2-7	CASSLGTPLNNYEQYF	TGCGCCAGCAGCCTAGGGACACCTCTGAATAACTACGAGCAGTACTTC
TRBV7-8	few	-	TRBJ2-5	CASSQGSGGHQETQYF	TGTGCCAGCAGCCAGGGGTCGGGGGGCCACCAAGAGACCCAGTACTTC
TRBV2	-	-	TRBJ1-1	CASNGQSPEAFF	TGTGCCAGCAACGGACAATCCCCTGAAGCTTTCTTT
TRBV30	-	-	TRBJ1-1	CAWIVGFGRGAEAFF	TGTGCCTGGATCGTAGGTTTCGGGAGGGGCGCTGAAGCTTTCTTT